These 26 T cell receptor beta chains were all obtained from the same sample, sequenced in a study of response to subunit inactivated influenza vaccine. One entry per CDR3 protein results from TCRdb running MiXCR on the RT-PCR reads. The repertoire consists of roughly 290,000 distinct CDR3 sequences, with 21% occurring once and the leading ten covering about 10%. Specimen: PBMCs from blood, collected roughly 20 months after vaccination. The receptors come from a man aged 45 to 70 who received an inactivated influenza vaccine.

The chain links TRBV4-1 to TRBJ2-7, with a weak D call TRBD1 (6 bases). Trimming shortened V by 1 base and J by 1 base, and 14 bases separated the two germline ends. The length of the CDR3 is 16 residues. Germline-derived CDR1 and CDR2 are MGHRA and YSYEKL. In DNA form, the CDR3 reads TGCGCCAGCAGCCAAGTGGCCCCCGGACAGTCCTACGAGCAGTACTTC. Amino acids: CASSQVAPGQSYEQYF.

This clonotype was counted ten times or more. The chain employs TRBV7-9 and TRBJ2-5; D unresolved. Germline loops: CDR1 SEHNR, CDR2 FQNEAQ (reference sequence). The CDR3 length is 12 residues. Between the trimmed V and J ends, which lost 3 bases and 1 base, there was a span of 3 bases. CDR3: CASSFSQETQYF. CDR3 nucleotides: TGTGCCAGCAGCTTTTCCCAAGAGACCCAGTACTTC.

The chain employs TRBV11-2 and TRBJ1-4; 9 nucleotides align to TRBD1. CDR3 length equals 13 residues. Germline CDR1 is SGHAT and CDR2 is FQNNGV. V dropped 4 bases and J dropped 12; count of bases not matched to a gene: 6. CDR3 DNA: TGTGCCAGCAGCTCGGACAGGGGAGCAGAACTGTTTTTT. Amino acid sequence: CASSSDRGAELFF.

This clonotype has at least ten counts. This chain uses TRBV6-5 with TRBJ1-5; a possible D gene is TRBD1 (6 bases). CDR1 and CDR2 (germline): MNHEY, SVGAGI. This CDR3 spans 15 amino acids. V was pared by 0 bases and J by 3 bases, with 9 bases between. The CDR3 loop reads CASSYSTGSNQPQHF. The CDR3, as DNA: TGTGCCAGCAGTTACTCGACAGGTTCCAATCAGCCCCAGCATTTT.

The rearrangement uses TRBV4-1 and TRBJ1-2, with 10 positions matching TRBD1. Germline trimming cut 0 bases from V and 5 bases from J; bases unmatched to any gene: 6. The germline V gene encodes CDR1 MGHRA and CDR2 YSYEKL. The CDR3 spans 16 residues. The DNA for the CDR3 is TGCGCCAGCAGCCAAGATCTAGGACAGGGGGGATATGGCTACACCTTC. Translating gives CASSQDLGQGGYGYTF.

The gene calls are TRBV12-3 or TRBV12-4 and TRBJ2-3; D call uncertain. Trimming shortened V by 6 bases and J by 3 bases, and 10 bases separated the two germline ends. CDR3 length: 13 residues. The CDR3 is CASRNTGTDTQYF. The CDR3 bases are TGTGCCAGCAGAAATACGGGTACAGATACGCAGTATTTT.

At least ten counts were recorded for this clonotype. The chain joins TRBV6-1 to TRBJ1-2, with D maybe TRBD1 (6 bases). Germline V gene lookup returns CDR1 MNHNS and CDR2 SASEGT. V dropped 6 bases and J dropped 0 bases, with 14 bases sitting between them. The CDR3 consists of 15 residues. CDR3 in DNA: TGTGCCAGCAGGAGACAGGACCTTGCTAACTATGGCTACACCTTC. It translates to CASRRQDLANYGYTF.

This clonotype came up a few times. The chain is built from TRBV6-2 or TRBV6-3 and TRBJ2-7; D is undetermined. Trimming shortened V by 0 bases and J by 2 bases, and 14 bases separated the two germline ends. The germline V gene encodes CDR1 MNHEY and CDR2 SVGEGT. There are 16 residues in the CDR3. The CDR3 coding sequence is TGTGCCAGCAGTTACTCGAAATACCCGACGGCCTACGAGCAGTACTTC. This sequence encodes CASSYSKYPTAYEQYF.

This clonotype was recorded many times. V gene TRBV4-3 combines with J gene TRBJ1-3; a possible D gene is TRBD1 (5 bases). The CDR3 is 17 residues long. Germline V gene lookup returns CDR1 LGHNA and CDR2 YSLEER. Trimming shortened V by 3 bases and J by 0 bases, and 15 bases separated the two germline ends. DNA of the CDR3: TGCGCCAGCAGCCAGCGTCCCGCTGGGGGCTCTGGAAACACCATATATTTT. Encoded protein: CASSQRPAGGSGNTIYF.

This clonotype came up a few times. This sequence joins TRBV12-3 or TRBV12-4 and TRBJ1-1; a weak D match, TRBD1 (5 bases). This CDR3 comprises 12 residues. V lost 5 bases and J 10 bases, leaving 14 bases between the germline ends. The CDR3 region is CASSVGGWGAFF. In DNA form, the CDR3 reads TGTGCCAGCAGTGTGGGGGGATGGGGAGCTTTCTTT.

This chain uses TRBV2 with TRBJ2-4; 9 bases match TRBD1. Trimming cost V 6 bases and J 9 bases; bases outside gene matches: 3. The germline V gene encodes CDR1 SNHLY and CDR2 FYNNEI. The CDR3 runs to 12 residues. As DNA, the CDR3 is TGTGCCAGCAGGGGACAGGGAACCATTCAGTACTTC. Residues: CASRGQGTIQYF.

This clonotype occurred a few times. The genes are TRBV18 and TRBJ1-6; 9 nucleotides line up with TRBD1. Looked up from germline, CDR1 is KGHSH and CDR2 is LQKENI. V gave up 4 bases and J gave up 8 bases; unmatched junction bases: 6. The CDR3 is 15 residues long. This CDR3 is CASSQKTGGDSPLHF. The CDR3 DNA reads as TGTGCCAGCTCACAGAAAACAGGGGGCGATTCACCCCTCCACTTT.

This clonotype was picked up a small number of times. J is TRBJ1-4 and V is TRBV5-6, with D uncertain. V was pared by 0 bases and J by 5 bases, with 14 bases between. The CDR3 is made up of 16 amino acids. Germline loops: CDR1 SGHDT, CDR2 YYEEEE. The CDR3 reads CASSLARNGRNEKLFF. As DNA, the CDR3 is TGTGCCAGCAGCTTGGCCCGGAACGGGAGGAATGAAAAACTGTTTTTT.

CDR3: CASRYETWGPSYEQYF. CDR3 coding DNA: TGTGCCAGCAGATACGAGACTTGGGGCCCTTCCTACGAGCAGTACTTC. The rearrangement uses TRBV2 and TRBJ2-7; a possible D gene is TRBD1 (5 bases). Germline V gene lookup returns CDR1 SNHLY and CDR2 FYNNEI. V lost 6 bases to trimming and J lost 1 base, with 19 bases between them. The CDR3 length is 16 residues.

This clonotype was counted ten times or more. The chain recombines TRBV12-3 or TRBV12-4 with TRBJ1-2; possibly TRBD1 for D (6 bases). This CDR3 has 13 amino acids. V lost 4 bases, J lost 3 bases, and 9 bases lay in between. The DNA for the CDR3 is TGTGCCAGCAGTTACAGGGTTTACTATGGCTACACCTTC. Encoded protein: CASSYRVYYGYTF.

Only a few counts were recorded for this clonotype. The CDR3 protein is CASSQSRGMGENIQYF. The CDR3 coding sequence is TGTGCCAGCAGTCAGAGTAGGGGGATGGGTGAAAACATTCAGTACTTC. The J gene is TRBJ2-4, the V gene TRBV6-4; D perhaps matches TRBD1 (6 bases). V lost 5 bases and J lost 5, with 19 bases in between. The CDR3 spans 16 residues. Germline V gene sequence: CDR1 MRHNA, CDR2 SNTAGT.

The V gene is TRBV19, the J gene TRBJ1-4; D remains unclear. CDR3 length: 13 residues. V was shortened by 6 bases and J by 8 bases, with 13 bases between the two germline ends. Germline values: CDR1 LNHDA, CDR2 SQIVND (reference sequence). The CDR3 DNA reads as TGTGCCAGTAGGCCTAGGAGCTCGGAAAAACTGTTTTTT. Translation: CASRPRSSEKLFF.

This clonotype has just a few counts. The V call is TRBV29-1, the J call TRBJ2-5; TRBD2 aligns across 8 bases. The CDR3 is made up of 14 amino acids. Trimming took 7 bases from V and 1 from J; bases not matched to a gene: 8. In germline, CDR1 is SQVTM, CDR2 ANQGSEA. CDR3 in amino acids: CSGKAGVIQETQYF. CDR3 coding DNA: TGCAGCGGCAAAGCGGGGGTGATCCAAGAGACCCAGTACTTC.

The table lists this clonotype with a few counts. This chain uses TRBV7-9 with TRBJ1-4, with a possible D match to TRBD1 (6 bases). The CDR3 runs 14 residues. Germline loops: CDR1 SEHNR, CDR2 FQNEAQ (reference sequence). Trimming removed 5 bases from V and 8 bases from J, with 15 bases in between. The CDR3 DNA reads TGTGCCAGCAGCATAACAGGGTCGCGCGAAAAACTGTTTTTT. It codes for CASSITGSREKLFF.

This rearrangement joins TRBV20-1 to TRBJ1-4; D gene ambiguous. Trimming took off 5 bases at V and 3 bases at J, with 13 bases between the two ends. Per germline, CDR1 DFQATT and CDR2 SNEGSKA (reference sequence). The CDR3 covers 14 residues. CDR3 region: CSASEPPANEKLFF. The CDR3 DNA reads as TGCAGTGCTTCGGAGCCGCCCGCTAATGAAAAACTGTTTTTT.

The chain couples TRBV7-9 to TRBJ1-1; weak D call: TRBD1 (5 bases). V was pared by 4 bases and J by 6 bases, with 12 bases between. CDR3 length: 13 amino acids. CDR1 and CDR2 (germline): SEHNR, FQNEAQ (reference sequence). The CDR3 loop is CASSSGLYSEAFF. CDR3 in DNA: TGTGCCAGCAGCTCGGGACTTTACTCTGAAGCTTTCTTT.

Only a few counts were recorded for this clonotype. This chain joins TRBV7-2 and TRBJ1-5; the D is unclear. Germline lookup yields CDR1 SGHTA and CDR2 FQGNSA. Trimming stripped 2 bases from V and 5 bases from J, with 13 bases between. CDR3 size: 15 residues. CDR3 nucleotide sequence: TGTGCCAGCAGCTTAATATGGTCGTCTGATCAGCCCCAGCATTTT. Its translation: CASSLIWSSDQPQHF.

This chain uses TRBV4-3 with TRBJ2-5; D may be TRBD1 or TRBD2 (6 bases each). Germline CDR1 is LGHNA and CDR2 is YSLEER. The CDR3 consists of 18 residues. V lost 4 bases and J lost 3, with 24 bases in between. DNA for the CDR3: TGCGCCAGCAGCCGACAGTTGTGGGGAGGAGGGGGGAAAGAGACCCAGTACTTC. Its protein is CASSRQLWGGGGKETQYF.

This clonotype was detected only a few times. This sequence joins TRBV29-1 and TRBJ1-3, with a possible D match to TRBD1 (5 bases). The germline gives CDR1 SQVTM, CDR2 ANQGSEA. The CDR3 loop spans 12 amino acids. V lost 5 bases, J lost 6 bases, and 11 bases lay in between. The CDR3 region has the DNA TGCAGCGTTCTCGCCGGGGCAAACACCATATATTTT. Protein sequence: CSVLAGANTIYF.

This clonotype was found a few times. The chain uses TRBV9 and TRBJ2-7, with D perhaps matching TRBD2 (5 bases). Trimming removed 0 bases at V and 2 bases at J, with 12 bases between. The CDR3 length is 15 residues. Germline V gives CDR1 SGDLS, CDR2 YYNGEE. CDR3: CASSVEASSPYEQYF. For the CDR3, the DNA is TGTGCCAGCAGCGTAGAGGCTAGCAGTCCCTACGAGCAGTACTTC. The full variable domain, completed using reference TRBV9 and TRBJ2-7, is DSGVTQTPKHLITATGQRVTLRCSPRSGDLSVYWYQQSLDQGLQFLIQYYNGEERAKGNILERFSAQQFPDLHSELNLSSLELGDSALYFCASSVEASSPYEQYFGPGTRLTVT.

This clonotype was seen more than once but under ten times. The chain uses TRBV5-1 and TRBJ1-1; D is unresolved. Trimming removed 6 bases from V and 2 bases from J, with 20 bases in between. Germline-derived CDR1 and CDR2 are SGHRS and YFSETQ. The CDR3 has 16 residues. As DNA, the CDR3 is TGCGCCAGCACACTAGACGGCCCCAAACTAAACACTGAAGCTTTCTTT. This gives the protein CASTLDGPKLNTEAFF.